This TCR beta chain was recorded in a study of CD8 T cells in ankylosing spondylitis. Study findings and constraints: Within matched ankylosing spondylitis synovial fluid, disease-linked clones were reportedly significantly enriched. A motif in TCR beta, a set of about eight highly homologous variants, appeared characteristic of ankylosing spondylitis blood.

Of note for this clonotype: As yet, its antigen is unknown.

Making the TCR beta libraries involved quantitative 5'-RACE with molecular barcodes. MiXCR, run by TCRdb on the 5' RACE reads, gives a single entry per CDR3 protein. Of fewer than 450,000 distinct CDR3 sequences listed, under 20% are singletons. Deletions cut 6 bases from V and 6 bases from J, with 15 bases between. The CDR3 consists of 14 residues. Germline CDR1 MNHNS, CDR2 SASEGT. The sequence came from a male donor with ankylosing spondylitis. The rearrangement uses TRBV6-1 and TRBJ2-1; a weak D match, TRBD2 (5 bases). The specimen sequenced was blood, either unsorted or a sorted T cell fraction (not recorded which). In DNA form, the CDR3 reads TGTGCCAGCAGACCCGGACTGCTGGCCAATGAGCAGTTCTTC. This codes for CASRPGLLANEQFF.